These 32 T cell receptor beta chains originate from one sample sequenced in a study of blood T cell repertoires in COVID-19. Using immunoSEQ multiplex PCR, the repertoire was profiled, and TCRdb retains in-frame clones only, with some absent. The repertoire consists of approximately 200,000 clones, with roughly 80% occurring once and the leading ten covering over 9.5%. The sequencing sample was made of peripheral blood. The origin of the receptors is a woman aged 80 or older with acute or convalescent COVID-19.

On this clone itself: The identical CDR3 is also encoded by other nucleotide sequences in the sample. V is TRBV5-5 and J is TRBJ1-5; TRBD1 might be the D (6 bases). CDR3 size: 15 residues. Looked up from germline, CDR1 is SGHKS and CDR2 is YYEKEE (reference sequence). V was trimmed by 5 bases and J by 0 bases, leaving 12 bases between them. CDR3 sequence (DNA): TGTGCCAGCAGTCGGACAGACTATAGCAATCAGCCCCAGCATTTT. This codes for CASSRTDYSNQPQHF.

The chain couples TRBV5-1 to TRBJ2-7; maybe TRBD2 (6 bases). The CDR3 covers 14 residues. CDR1 is SGHRS, CDR2 YFSETQ, per germline. V was trimmed by 0 bases and J by 6 bases, leaving 13 bases between them. DNA for the CDR3: TGCGCCAGCAGCTTGGACGGGAGCGGAAGCGAGCAGTACTTC. Its protein product is CASSLDGSGSEQYF.

This clone was counted only a few times. The CDR3 region has the DNA TGTGCCAGCAGCTTCGAGGGTAGCAATCAGCCCCAGCATTTT. Residues: CASSFEGSNQPQHF. The genes are TRBV7-9 and TRBJ1-5; D gene uncertain. The V gene's germline CDR1 is SEHNR and CDR2 FQNEAQ (reference sequence). The CDR3 is made up of 14 amino acids. The germline V and J ends were trimmed by 3 bases and 0 bases, with 6 bases remaining between them.

There are a few counts of this clone. The chain links TRBV13 to TRBJ1-5; TRBD1 matches 9 bases. The CDR3 consists of 17 residues. From germline, CDR1 is PRHDT and CDR2 FYEKMQ (reference sequence). Losses at the gene ends were 7 bases for V and 5 bases for J; bases not matched to a gene: 15. The CDR3, as DNA: TGTGCCAGCATCTCAAACCCGGGACAGGGAAGACATCAGCCCCAGCATTTT. Residues: CASISNPGQGRHQPQHF.

The chain carries TRBV7-9 and TRBJ1-4; no clear D gene. The V gene lost 2 bases and the J gene lost 7 bases, with 11 bases spanning the gap. The CDR3 length is 14 residues. Germline V gene lookup returns CDR1 SEHNR and CDR2 FQNEAQ (reference sequence). CDR3 in DNA: TGTGCCAGCAGCTTAAGGAAAGAGGGTGAAAAACTGTTTTTT. Encoded protein: CASSLRKEGEKLFF.

The chain carries TRBV9 and TRBJ2-7; maybe TRBD1 (6 bases). The length of the CDR3 is 14 residues. Germline V lookup: CDR1 SGDLS, CDR2 YYNGEE. V was trimmed by 2 bases and J by 3 bases, leaving 12 bases between them. The CDR3 nucleotides are TGTGCCAGCAGCGTCGCGTGGGGGCTCTACGAGCAGTACTTC. Encoded protein: CASSVAWGLYEQYF.

In DNA, the CDR3 is TGTGCCAGCAGTTTGCAGGGTTCCTACGAGCAGTACTTC. This codes for CASSLQGSYEQYF. The rearrangement uses TRBV12-3 or TRBV12-4 and TRBJ2-7; D possibly corresponds to TRBD1 (5 bases). CDR3 length equals 13 residues. V was clipped by 3 bases and J by 1 base, with 7 bases between them.

The rearrangement joins TRBV28 to TRBJ1-3; 8 bases match TRBD1. Germline V gene lookup returns CDR1 MDHEN and CDR2 SYDVKM. The J segment lost 2 bases and the V segment lost 8 bases, leaving 5 bases of the junction unmatched. This CDR3 spans 14 amino acids. The chain's CDR3 is CASGTGGAGNTIYF. In nucleotides, the CDR3 is TGTGCCAGCGGAACAGGGGGTGCTGGAAACACCATATATTTT. Full variable domain (missing parts from reference TRBV28 and TRBJ1-3): DVKVTQSSRYLVKRTGEKVFLECVQDMDHENMFWYRQDPGLGLRLIYFSYDVKMKEKGDIPEGYSVSREKKERFSLILESASTNQTSMYLCASGTGGAGNTIYFGEGSWLTVV.

This clone was seen once. The chain has TRBV5-1 and TRBJ2-7, with TRBD2 matching over 9 bases. The CDR3 is made up of 14 amino acids. The germline gives CDR1 SGHRS, CDR2 YFSETQ. Trimming cost V 7 bases and J 5 bases; bases outside gene matches: 10. The CDR3 region has the DNA TGCGCCAGCCGGACTCTAGCGGGAACCGACGAGCAGTACTTC. Residues: CASRTLAGTDEQYF.

Notes on this clone: One end of the junction varies from germline; a read error may be responsible. The V call is TRBV7-7, the J call TRBJ2-5; 10 nucleotides match TRBD2. CDR3 length: 16 residues. Germline V gene sequence: CDR1 SSHAT, CDR2 FNYEAQ (reference sequence). The CDR3 DNA sequence: TGTGCTAGCTCGAACCTAGCGGGAGCTACCCAAGGGACCCAGTACTTC. Its protein product is CASSNLAGATQGTQYF.

This chain links TRBV27 with TRBJ2-5, with TRBD1 matching over 9 bases. Trimming took 8 bases from V and 4 from J; bases not matched to a gene: 8. CDR1 is MNHEY, CDR2 SMNVEV, per germline (reference sequence). The CDR3 has 14 residues. CDR3 bases: TGTGCCAGCGGACCGGGACAGGGAAGAGAGACCCAGTACTTC. It specifies CASGPGQGRETQYF.

In its sample, this clone was seen once. The chain couples TRBV28 to TRBJ2-5, with 9 nucleotides matching TRBD2. CDR1 MDHEN and CDR2 SYDVKM come from the germline V gene. CDR3 length: 16 amino acids. V dropped 6 bases and J dropped 4; count of bases not matched to a gene: 12. Here the CDR3 DNA reads TGTGCCAGCAGACCCGCGGGGGGGTTAGGCTTAGAGACCCAGTACTTC. Residues: CASRPAGGLGLETQYF. Drawing the rest from reference TRBV28 and TRBJ2-5, the complete variable domain is DVKVTQSSRYLVKRTGEKVFLECVQDMDHENMFWYRQDPGLGLRLIYFSYDVKMKEKGDIPEGYSVSREKKERFSLILESASTNQTSMYLCASRPAGGLGLETQYFGPGTRLLVL.

The rearrangement links TRBV2 to TRBJ1-1; TRBD1 might be the D (5 bases). With 6 bases removed from V and 5 bases from J, the gap between germline ends came to 13 bases. The germline gives CDR1 SNHLY, CDR2 FYNNEI. The CDR3 extends over 13 amino acids. The CDR3 loop is CASRLSGMTEAFF. CDR3 nucleotides: TGTGCCAGCAGATTATCAGGGATGACTGAAGCTTTCTTT.

This clone showed up just once. The chain uses TRBV5-1 and TRBJ2-4, with 7 bases aligning to TRBD1. The V gene's germline CDR1 is SGHRS and CDR2 YFSETQ. This CDR3 contains 14 residues. Trimming took 0 bases from V and 7 from J; bases not matched to a gene: 4. The CDR3 sequence is CASSLEGAGNIQYF. The CDR3 DNA is TGCGCCAGCAGCTTGGAGGGGGCTGGGAACATTCAGTACTTC.

The CDR3, as DNA: TGTGCCAGCACCGGTGGGGAGACTGGCACAGATACGCAGTATTTT. Translated, it gives CASTGGETGTDTQYF. The chain links TRBV5-6 to TRBJ2-3, with a weak D call TRBD2 (5 bases). Germline-derived CDR1 and CDR2 are SGHDT and YYEEEE. V was shortened by 6 bases and J by 1 base, with 15 bases between the two germline ends. The CDR3 consists of 15 residues.

The genes are TRBV4-3 and TRBJ1-2; unclear D gene. Germline-derived CDR1 and CDR2 are LGHNA and YSLEER. The V and J ends lost 5 bases and 4 bases respectively, with 11 bases between them. The CDR3 totals 13 residues. The chain's CDR3 is CASSSTGSYGYTF. CDR3 DNA sequence: TGCGCCAGCAGCTCCACGGGGAGCTATGGCTACACCTTC.

This clone has just a few counts. The chain links TRBV19 to TRBJ1-5; D is unresolved. Germline V gene lookup returns CDR1 LNHDA and CDR2 SQIVND (reference sequence). CDR3 size: 12 residues. V was shortened by 3 bases and J by 5 bases, with 5 bases between the two germline ends. CDR3 nucleotides: TGTGCCAGTAGTATCCCCTATCAGCCCCAGCATTTT. Encoded protein: CASSIPYQPQHF. Using reference TRBV19 and TRBJ1-5 for the parts outside the CDR3, the full variable domain is DGGITQSPKYLFRKEGQNVTLSCEQNLNHDAMYWYRQDPGQGLRLIYYSQIVNDFQKGDIAEGYSVSREKKESFPLTVTSAQKNPTAFYLCASSIPYQPQHFGDGTRLSIL.

The chain recombines TRBV28 with TRBJ1-2, with D possibly being TRBD1 (6 bases). Deletions cut 6 bases from V and 4 bases from J, with 21 bases between. The CDR3 extends over 16 amino acids. CDR1 is MDHEN, CDR2 SYDVKM, per germline. CDR3 sequence reads: CASRSWTAEALYGYTF. DNA for the CDR3: TGTGCCAGCAGATCCTGGACAGCCGAGGCCCTCTATGGCTACACCTTC.

The sample holds a few counts of this clone. The rearrangement uses TRBV19 and TRBJ1-5; 8 nucleotides agree with TRBD1. From germline, CDR1 is LNHDA and CDR2 SQIVND (reference sequence). Trimming removed 3 bases from V and 0 bases from J; junction bases left unmatched: 7. This CDR3 has 17 amino acids. The CDR3 protein is CASSISRGLASNQPQHF. CDR3 nucleotides: TGTGCCAGTAGTATTAGCAGGGGGCTTGCTAGCAATCAGCCCCAGCATTTT. The full variable domain, completed using reference TRBV19 and TRBJ1-5, is DGGITQSPKYLFRKEGQNVTLSCEQNLNHDAMYWYRQDPGQGLRLIYYSQIVNDFQKGDIAEGYSVSREKKESFPLTVTSAQKNPTAFYLCASSISRGLASNQPQHFGDGTRLSIL.

This chain connects TRBV11-3 to TRBJ1-4; maybe TRBD1 (5 bases). Trimming cost V 4 bases and J 5 bases, with 11 bases left between them. The CDR3 loop spans 14 amino acids. The V gene's germline CDR1 is SGHNT and CDR2 YENEEA. The chain's CDR3 is CASSSRDWNEKLFF. DNA of the CDR3: TGTGCCAGCAGCTCCCGGGACTGGAATGAAAAACTGTTTTTT.

The CDR3 DNA follows: TGTGCCAGCAGGTCAGGGGCGGGTAATTCACCCCTCCACTTT. Translated, it gives CASRSGAGNSPLHF. The chain carries TRBV6-5 and TRBJ1-6; perhaps TRBD1 as D (6 bases). The V end was cut by 6 bases, the J end by 6 bases, with 12 bases between. Germline V gene data show CDR1 as MNHEY and CDR2 as SVGAGI. The CDR3 is made up of 14 amino acids.

The chain recombines TRBV6-5 with TRBJ1-5, with 9 bases lining up with TRBD1. V lost 7 bases, J lost 11 bases, and 15 bases stayed unmatched. The V gene's germline CDR1 is MNHEY and CDR2 SVGAGI. The CDR3 is 15 residues long. The chain's CDR3 is CASTGSDRGMKAQHF. For the CDR3, the DNA is TGTGCCAGCACCGGTAGTGACAGGGGGATGAAAGCCCAGCATTTT.

This chain connects TRBV5-1 to TRBJ1-2; 7 bases align to TRBD1. Per germline, CDR1 SGHRS and CDR2 YFSETQ. The CDR3 is 15 residues long. Trimming cost V 0 bases and J 6 bases; bases outside gene matches: 8. The CDR3 region is CASSLDGLTGDGYTF. CDR3 bases: TGCGCCAGCAGCTTGGATGGCCTTACAGGGGATGGCTACACCTTC. Supplemented by reference TRBV5-1 and TRBJ1-2, the full variable domain reads KAGVTQTPRYLIKTRGQQVTLSCSPISGHRSVSWYQQTPGQGLQFLFEYFSETQRNKGNFPGRFSGRQFSNSRSEMNVSTLELGDSALYLCASSLDGLTGDGYTFGSGTRLTVV.

The V call is TRBV11-3, the J call TRBJ2-7, with D perhaps matching TRBD2 (7 bases). This CDR3 region has 16 residues. Trimming stripped 0 bases from V and 3 bases from J, with 15 bases between. Germline V CDR1 and CDR2: SGHNT, YENEEA. CDR3 coding DNA: TGTGCCAGCAGCTTAGATGGAGGGGGGGCTCACTACGAGCAGTACTTC. It specifies CASSLDGGGAHYEQYF.

V and J are TRBV6-2 or TRBV6-3 and TRBJ2-1; 10 nucleotides line up with TRBD2. Germline assignment: CDR1 MNHEY and CDR2 SVGEGT. The CDR3 sequence is 17 residues long. V was pared by 4 bases and J by 9 bases, with 15 bases of the junction left unmatched. In DNA, the CDR3 is TGTGCCAGCAGTTCCGCGGGAGCGGGGGGGTTTATAAGTGAGCAGTTCTTC. Translation: CASSSAGAGGFISEQFF.

V gene TRBV6-6 combines with J gene TRBJ1-6; no definite D call. Germline values: CDR1 MNHNY, CDR2 SVGAGI (reference sequence). The CDR3 loop spans 14 amino acids. Trimming removed 11 bases from V and 5 bases from J, with 16 bases in between. DNA of the CDR3: TGTGCCGAAGCCCAGGCTTTGAATAATTCACCCCTCCACTTT. Protein product: CAEAQALNNSPLHF.

The chain couples TRBV30 to TRBJ1-3, with TRBD1 matching 7 bases. V dropped 2 bases and J dropped 1; count of bases not matched to a gene: 5. The germline CDR1 and CDR2 sequences are GTSNPN and SVGIG (reference sequence). This CDR3 is 15 amino acids long. This CDR3 is CAWSYRGFSGNTIYF. CDR3 in DNA: TGTGCCTGGAGTTACAGGGGATTTTCTGGAAACACCATATATTTT.

This clone was counted between two and nine times. This chain links TRBV7-2 with TRBJ2-5, with a possible D match to TRBD1 (7 bases). V dropped 5 bases and J dropped 2 bases, with 9 bases sitting between them. Germline CDR1 reads SGHTA; CDR2 reads FQGNSA. The CDR3 has 13 amino acids. CDR3 protein: CASSAGQQETQYF. The DNA for the CDR3 is TGTGCCAGCAGCGCGGGACAGCAAGAGACCCAGTACTTC.

This chain connects TRBV14 to TRBJ1-6, with a weak D call TRBD1 (5 bases). The CDR3 covers 13 residues. Germline V CDR1 and CDR2: SGHDN, FVKESK. V was trimmed by 4 bases and J by 8 bases, leaving 9 bases between them. For the CDR3, the DNA is TGTGCCAGCAGCCTAACGGGGGATTCACCCCTCCACTTT. Amino acids: CASSLTGDSPLHF.

The rearrangement joins TRBV7-2 to TRBJ2-7, with 8 bases that match TRBD2. Trimming removed 4 bases from V and 1 base from J; junction bases left unmatched: 12. Germline V gene lookup returns CDR1 SGHTA and CDR2 FQGNSA. This CDR3 comprises 17 residues. The CDR3 reads CASSYLRGSGVSYEQYF. The CDR3 coding sequence is TGTGCCAGCAGCTACCTAAGAGGTAGCGGGGTATCCTACGAGCAGTACTTC.

V and J are TRBV5-8 and TRBJ1-5, with D maybe TRBD1 (6 bases). Trimming shortened V by 1 base and J by 9 bases, and 17 bases separated the two germline ends. This CDR3 is 15 amino acids long. Per germline, CDR1 SGHTS and CDR2 YDEGEE. The CDR3 nucleotides are TGTGCCAGCAGCTTGAAAGGGGGTTCATTTGCGCCCCAGCATTTT. Amino acid sequence: CASSLKGGSFAPQHF.

The V gene is TRBV9, the J gene TRBJ2-2, with unresolved D. The CDR3 spans 14 residues. V was cut by 0 bases and J by 1 base, with 4 bases left in between. CDR1 and CDR2 from the germline V gene are SGDLS and YYNGEE. The CDR3 spells CASSVAVNTGELFF. The CDR3 DNA sequence: TGTGCCAGCAGCGTAGCGGTGAACACCGGGGAGCTGTTTTTT. The variable domain in full, completed from reference TRBV9 and TRBJ2-2, reads DSGVTQTPKHLITATGQRVTLRCSPRSGDLSVYWYQQSLDQGLQFLIQYYNGEERAKGNILERFSAQQFPDLHSELNLSSLELGDSALYFCASSVAVNTGELFFGEGSRLTVL.